Reported below is one T cell receptor (beta chain). Its antigen is not known. This entry is derived from a study of beta chain features in type 1 diabetes. Study-wide results and caveats: Any HLA effect on TCRB rearrangement was left unresolved by small sub-analyses.

This CDR3 spans 14 amino acids. Trimming took off 3 bases at V and 7 bases at J, with 13 bases between the two ends. Germline V lookup: CDR1 KGHSH, CDR2 LQKENI. Expressed TCRB transcripts were sequenced after all isolated RNA was converted to cDNA. TCRdb's table, derived via immunoSEQ multiplex PCR, lists solely in-frame clones and lacks some. The table includes 140,000 to 150,000 clones, around 51% detected once. Purity above 95% was achieved in all sorted populations. Sample: Tregs from blood. This TCR came from a man aged 18 to 29 in good health. J is TRBJ2-1 and V is TRBV18, with D perhaps matching TRBD1 (5 bases). DNA for the CDR3: TGTGCCAGCTCACCGCAGGACATGGGTAATGAGCAGTTCTTC. This encodes CASSPQDMGNEQFF.